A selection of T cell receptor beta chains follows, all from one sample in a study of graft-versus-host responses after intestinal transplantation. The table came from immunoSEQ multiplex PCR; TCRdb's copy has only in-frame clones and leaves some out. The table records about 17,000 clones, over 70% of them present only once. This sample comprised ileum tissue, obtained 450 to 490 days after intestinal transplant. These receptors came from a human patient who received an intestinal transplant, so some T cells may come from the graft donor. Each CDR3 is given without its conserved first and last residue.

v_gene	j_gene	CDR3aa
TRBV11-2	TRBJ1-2	ASSLSAGLIEGYT
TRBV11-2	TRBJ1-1	ASSLDPWGNTEAF
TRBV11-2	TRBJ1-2	ASSLGGSLYGYT
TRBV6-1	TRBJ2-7	AIMGDGRYEQY
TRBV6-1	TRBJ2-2	ASTGGANTGELF
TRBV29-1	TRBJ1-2	SVEGLQGYT
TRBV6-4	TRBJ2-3	ASRDYTQY
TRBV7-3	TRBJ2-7	ASSLAGSSYEQY
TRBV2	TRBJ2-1	ASTQLSSDGGDEQF
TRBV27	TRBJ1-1	ASSLGDRAAEAF
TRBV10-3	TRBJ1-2	AISEGGSGYT
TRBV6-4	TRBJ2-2	ASSRALDTGELF
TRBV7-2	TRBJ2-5	ASSQRLGAQY
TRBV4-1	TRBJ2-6	ASSQVLVNSGANVLT
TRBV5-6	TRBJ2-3	ASSEDRVSDTQY
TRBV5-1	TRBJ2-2	ASSQGQGVYTGELF
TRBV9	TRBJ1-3	VPGQGVQKSGNTIY
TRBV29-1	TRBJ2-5	SARQGGVTQY
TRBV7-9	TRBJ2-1	ASSFPGGEQF
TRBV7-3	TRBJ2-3	ASSLTDRPDTQY
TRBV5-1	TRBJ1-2	ASSIGRRSYT
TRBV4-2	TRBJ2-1	ASSREQGAYNEQF
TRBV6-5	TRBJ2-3	ASSRGTGGTDTQY
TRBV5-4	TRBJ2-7	ASSLAATYEQY
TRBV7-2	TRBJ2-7	ASSLGGHYEQY
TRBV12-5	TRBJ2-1	ASGLALEPPNEQF
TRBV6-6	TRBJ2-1	ASTRLAREGNEQF
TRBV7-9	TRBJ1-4	ASSSLGLGPLGEKLF
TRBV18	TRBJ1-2	ASSPEENYGYT
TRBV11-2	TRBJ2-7	ASSSGHSYEQY
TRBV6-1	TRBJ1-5	ASSSGTGSYQPQH
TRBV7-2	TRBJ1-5	ASSTTGTYQPQH
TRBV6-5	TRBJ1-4	ASRLTGGQEKLF
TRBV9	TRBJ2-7	ASSVVGSSYEQY
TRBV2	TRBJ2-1	ATPTLTSGPSYNEQF
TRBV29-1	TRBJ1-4	SVLGIEGKLF
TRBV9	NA	ASSGTGDRGFYEQY
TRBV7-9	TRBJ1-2	ASSSRAQGNYGYT
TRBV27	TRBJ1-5	ASSPVRSDYRLLMSNQPQH
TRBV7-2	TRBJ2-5	ASSPAQRGGRWETQY
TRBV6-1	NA	ASSELDGQGPEQY
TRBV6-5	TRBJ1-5	ASSYGGRNQPQH
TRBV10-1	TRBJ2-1	ATSDRDNEQF
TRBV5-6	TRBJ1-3	ASSATGFRNTIY
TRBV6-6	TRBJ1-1	ASSYSRTEAF
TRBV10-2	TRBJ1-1	ASSDQGFMNTEAF